The clone carrying this TCR beta chain came up a few times. Its antigen is undetermined. The CDR3 contains 16 residues. Germline values: CDR1 SNHLY, CDR2 FYNNEI. The V end lost 7 bases, the J end lost 5 bases, and 23 bases lay between the germline ends. Using RNA transcripts as the source, TCR beta CDR3 regions were amplified. HTBI primers drove first-round RT-PCR of the TCR CDR3. TCRdb redid the calling of the multiplex PCR reads with MiXCR, one entry per CDR3 protein. The sample records under 250,000 distinct CDR3 sequences, almost 25% being singletons. At least 3 on the Clinical Activity Score was recorded for ophthalmopathy patients, who also had NOSPECS grade at least 4 and duration under 3 months. Extraction of PBMCs used roughly 9.4 ml of fresh peripheral blood. The record originates from a study of T cells in Graves' hyperthyroidism and ophthalmopathy. General study points: Ophthalmopathy and stable hyperthyroidism were separated by a 13 V-J model.

This rearrangement joins TRBV2 to TRBJ1-1; TRBD1 is a possible D gene (5 bases). The sequencing sample was made of blood. The source is a woman between 40 and 50 years old with Graves' ophthalmopathy. The CDR3 spells CASMGRTWGVFTEAFF. The CDR3 DNA reads as TGTGCCAGCATGGGCAGGACGTGGGGGGTTTTTACTGAAGCTTTCTTT.